This T cell receptor (beta chain) comes out of a study of T cells expressing NK-cell markers. Study-level findings and limits: The contribution of dominant NKG2C+ clonotypes to CD8+ T cells in five to seven donors was about 1.0-7.5%. These same clonotypes (in a few donors) also led the CD3+CD56-NKG2C+ fraction.

In regard to this clonotype: Its specificity is unknown.

No DNA is given; TCRdb re-called the 5' RACE reads and lists each CDR3 protein once. The record lists about 170,000 distinct CDR3 sequences, of which the ten most abundant hold 20%. The sample taken for sequencing was blood T cells: a sorted CD56 or NKG2C T cell subset, CD4+ or CD8+ T cells, or bulk PBMC T cells (not recorded which). This receptor was identified in a man aged 18 to 69 in good health.

The CDR3 region is CASRPIGTGSSYEQYF. This rearrangement joins TRBV6-5 to TRBJ2-7; the D gene TCRdb calls, TRBD1, cannot be checked with no DNA. This CDR3 contains 16 residues. From germline, CDR1 is MNHEY and CDR2 SVGAGI.